This T cell receptor (beta chain) was sequenced during a study of blood T cell repertoires in COVID-19. Study background: Sites across the United States, Italy and Spain contributed samples from acute and convalescent COVID-19. T cells, B-cell-depleted T cells, or PBMCs provided the cDNA or gDNA that served as material.

Profiling relied on immunoSEQ multiplex PCR, and the TCRdb table lists in-frame clones only, not all of them. Of approximately 40,000 clones listed, about 90% were seen once; the top ten hold roughly 4.7%. Seattle's cohort entered during active infection and was followed longitudinally. This clonotype originated in a man aged 55-75 years with COVID-19, enrolled during active disease. The sample taken for sequencing was peripheral blood.

The CDR3 loop is CASSLVSDGDYEQYF. CDR3 bases: TGTGCCAGCAGCTTAGTGTCAGACGGAGACTACGAGCAGTACTTC. The chain couples TRBV11-2 to TRBJ2-7; D remains unclear. Trimming took 1 base from V and 3 from J, leaving 13 bases between them. The CDR3 sequence is 15 residues long. Germline-derived CDR1 and CDR2 are SGHAT and FQNNGV.